A selection of T cell receptor beta chains follows, all from one sample in a study of T cell changes during pregnancy in multiple sclerosis. TCRdb's copy holds only in-frame clones and misses some; the assay was immunoSEQ multiplex PCR. Here the sample spans about 31,000 clones, around nine tenths being singletons. The specimen comprised CD8+ T cells from peripheral blood mononuclear cells, sampled in the second trimester of pregnancy. The receptor source for this set is a female donor with multiple sclerosis, enrolled in a pregnancy study. The CDR3 runs from the conserved cysteine through the conserved F or W. Each record gives: clone size, V gene, CDR3 protein. Only part of the rows carry a size: once, few, many, or a class if the clone is expanded.

clone size: .
V gene: TRBV27
CDR3 protein: CASSRGAGRVTEAFF

clone size: .
V gene: TRBV29-1
CDR3 protein: CSVASGSSYEQYF

clone size: .
V gene: TRBV27
CDR3 protein: CASSLSGGHTEAFF

clone size: .
V gene: TRBV29-1
CDR3 protein: CSGYRVRSGYTF

clone size: .
V gene: TRBV13
CDR3 protein: CASSLGHLQETQYF

clone size: .
V gene: TRBV30
CDR3 protein: CAWRARWTSGRPAVGEQYF

clone size: .
V gene: TRBV6-4
CDR3 protein: CASSHREGYEQYF

clone size: .
V gene: TRBV7-9
CDR3 protein: CASSSIGLTSGNTIYF

clone size: .
V gene: TRBV5-4
CDR3 protein: CASSIGLAVSDEQFF

clone size: .
V gene: TRBV6-5
CDR3 protein: CASSYRGQLNSPLHF

clone size: .
V gene: TRBV13
CDR3 protein: CASSLDTGGAGELFF

clone size: .
V gene: TRBV7-4
CDR3 protein: CASSLVGRGNRAFF

clone size: .
V gene: TRBV6-6
CDR3 protein: CASSYEVYEQYF

clone size: .
V gene: TRBV18
CDR3 protein: CASSPGSQIYNEQFF

clone size: .
V gene: TRBV5-6
CDR3 protein: CASTPGTQNPGGYTF

clone size: once
V gene: TRBV11-3
CDR3 protein: CASSTWTENTGELFF

clone size: .
V gene: TRBV19
CDR3 protein: CASSPRTGTEAFF

clone size: .
V gene: TRBV21-1
CDR3 protein: CASSNLAGFTDTQYF

clone size: .
V gene: TRBV11-2
CDR3 protein: CASSLGLAEYNEQFF

clone size: once
V gene: TRBV9
CDR3 protein: CASSVQGAGDEQYF

clone size: .
V gene: TRBV5-4
CDR3 protein: CASSSSYEQYF

clone size: .
V gene: TRBV11-2
CDR3 protein: CASSPPQYNEQFF

clone size: few
V gene: TRBV5-6
CDR3 protein: CASSLVHRGLQTQYF

clone size: .
V gene: TRBV5-1
CDR3 protein: CASRLAGGPKFF

clone size: .
V gene: TRBV5-1
CDR3 protein: CASSLVAMDTDTGELFF

clone size: .
V gene: TRBV6-1
CDR3 protein: CASSEHKGGPNTGELFF

clone size: .
V gene: TRBV27
CDR3 protein: CASSLLGDEQFF

clone size: .
V gene: TRBV19
CDR3 protein: CASSIRGGATEAFF

clone size: .
V gene: TRBV10-3
CDR3 protein: CAIRSTSGRGNEQFF

clone size: .
V gene: TRBV7-9
CDR3 protein: CASSLETARVRDTQYF

clone size: .
V gene: TRBV27
CDR3 protein: CASSSDFNLTYNEQFF

clone size: .
V gene: TRBV30
CDR3 protein: CAWSVGDSYEQYF

clone size: .
V gene: TRBV10-3
CDR3 protein: CAISENRNEQFF

clone size: .
V gene: TRBV9
CDR3 protein: CASSAGSLQETQYF

clone size: .
V gene: TRBV4-1
CDR3 protein: CASSQEGTGISYEQYF

clone size: once
V gene: TRBV28
CDR3 protein: CASSLTRVSEQYF

clone size: .
V gene: TRBV27
CDR3 protein: CASGSLGTGDETQYF

clone size: .
V gene: TRBV30
CDR3 protein: CAWSAGTGRYEQYF

clone size: .
V gene: TRBV6-4
CDR3 protein: CASSAGTGGNQPQHF

clone size: .
V gene: TRBV6-5
CDR3 protein: CASSLAGGPPDTQYF

clone size: .
V gene: TRBV28
CDR3 protein: CASSLQTGTGYINEQFF

clone size: .
V gene: TRBV5-6
CDR3 protein: CASSLGDDSYEQYF

clone size: once
V gene: TRBV5-1
CDR3 protein: CASSLVPGEMYEQYF

clone size: .
V gene: TRBV4-1
CDR3 protein: CASSQDYSTEAFF

clone size: .
V gene: TRBV5-1
CDR3 protein: CASSLDLAGASYNEQFF

clone size: .
V gene: TRBV7-9
CDR3 protein: CASIVAGAPNEQFF

clone size: .
V gene: TRBV12-5
CDR3 protein: CASGLGIAGLQETQYF

clone size: once
V gene: TRBV6-1
CDR3 protein: CASSELSASQVVTYGYTF

clone size: .
V gene: TRBV7-8
CDR3 protein: CASSRGDYEQYF

clone size: .
V gene: TRBV6-5
CDR3 protein: CASSSYSSGQGDGYTF

clone size: .
V gene: TRBV19
CDR3 protein: CASSLMNTEAFF

clone size: few
V gene: TRBV14
CDR3 protein: CASSLLLTGGTEKLFF

clone size: .
V gene: TRBV4-1
CDR3 protein: CASSHVPGLGAGELFF

clone size: .
V gene: TRBV4-1
CDR3 protein: CASSQGTGVEQYF

clone size: .
V gene: TRBV30
CDR3 protein: CAWTAGQNTEAFF